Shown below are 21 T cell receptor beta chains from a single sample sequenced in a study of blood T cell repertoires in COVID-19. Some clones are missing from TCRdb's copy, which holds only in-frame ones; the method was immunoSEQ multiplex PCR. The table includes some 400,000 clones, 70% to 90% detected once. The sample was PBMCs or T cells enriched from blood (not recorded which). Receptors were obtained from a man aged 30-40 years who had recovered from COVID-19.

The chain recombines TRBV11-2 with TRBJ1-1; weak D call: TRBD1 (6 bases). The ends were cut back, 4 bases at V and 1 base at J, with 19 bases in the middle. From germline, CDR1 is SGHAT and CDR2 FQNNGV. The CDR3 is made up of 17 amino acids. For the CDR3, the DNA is TGTGCCAGCAGCTCGCGCTGGGGAGGGGGTGAGAACACTGAAGCTTTCTTT. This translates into CASSSRWGGGENTEAFF.

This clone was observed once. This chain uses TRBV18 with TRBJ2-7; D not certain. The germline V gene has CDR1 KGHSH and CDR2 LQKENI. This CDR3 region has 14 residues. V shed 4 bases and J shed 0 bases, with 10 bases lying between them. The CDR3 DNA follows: TGTGCCAGCTCACTATCCGCAGACTCCTACGAGCAGTACTTC. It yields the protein CASSLSADSYEQYF.

The CDR3 DNA reads TGTGCCAGCAGCACCCCCAGCGGGGGGGCGTCAGATACGCAGTATTTT. As protein: CASSTPSGGASDTQYF. The chain links TRBV6-2 or TRBV6-3 to TRBJ2-3, with 10 bases fitting TRBD2. The V gene's germline CDR1 is MNHEY and CDR2 SVGEGT. V gave up 6 bases and J gave up 4 bases; unmatched junction bases: 10. The CDR3 spans 16 residues.

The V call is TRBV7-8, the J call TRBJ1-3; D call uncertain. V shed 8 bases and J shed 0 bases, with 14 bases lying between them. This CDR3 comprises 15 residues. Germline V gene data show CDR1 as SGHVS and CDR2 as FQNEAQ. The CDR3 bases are TGTGCCAGCGCCATTGCGGGGATCTCTGGAAACACCATATATTTT. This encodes CASAIAGISGNTIYF.

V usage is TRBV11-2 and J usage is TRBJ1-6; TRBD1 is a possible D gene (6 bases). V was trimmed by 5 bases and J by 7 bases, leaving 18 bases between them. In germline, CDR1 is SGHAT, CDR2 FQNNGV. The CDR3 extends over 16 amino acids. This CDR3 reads CASSQRNYRANSPLHF. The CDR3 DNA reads TGTGCCAGCAGCCAACGGAACTACAGGGCCAATTCACCCCTCCACTTT.

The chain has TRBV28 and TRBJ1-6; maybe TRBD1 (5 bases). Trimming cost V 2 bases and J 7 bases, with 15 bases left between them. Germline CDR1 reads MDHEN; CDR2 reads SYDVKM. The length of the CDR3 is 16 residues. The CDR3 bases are TGTGCCAGCAGTTTAGGGGCACAGGTCGTGAATTCACCCCTCCACTTT. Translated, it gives CASSLGAQVVNSPLHF.

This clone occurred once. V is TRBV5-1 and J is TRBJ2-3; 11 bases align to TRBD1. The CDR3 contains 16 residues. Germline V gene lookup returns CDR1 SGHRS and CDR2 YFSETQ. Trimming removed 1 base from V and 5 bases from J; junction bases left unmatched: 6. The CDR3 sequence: CASSLLGQGAVDTQYF. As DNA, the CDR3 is TGCGCCAGCAGCTTGTTAGGACAGGGGGCCGTAGATACGCAGTATTTT.

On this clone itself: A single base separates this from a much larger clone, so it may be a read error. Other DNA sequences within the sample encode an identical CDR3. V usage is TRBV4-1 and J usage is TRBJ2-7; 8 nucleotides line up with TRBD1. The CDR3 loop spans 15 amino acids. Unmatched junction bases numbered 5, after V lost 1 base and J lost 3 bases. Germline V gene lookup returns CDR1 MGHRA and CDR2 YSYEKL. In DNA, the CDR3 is TGCGCCAGCAGCCAAGTTTGGGACAGGAACTACGAGCAGTACTTC. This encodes CASSQVWDRNYEQYF.

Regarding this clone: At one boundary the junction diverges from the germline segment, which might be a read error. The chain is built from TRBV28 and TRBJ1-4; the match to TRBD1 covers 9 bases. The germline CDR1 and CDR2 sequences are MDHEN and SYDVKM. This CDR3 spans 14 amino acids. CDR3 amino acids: CASFRDRAKEKLFF. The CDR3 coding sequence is TGTGCCAGCTTTCGGGACAGGGCTAAGGAAAAACTGTTTTTT. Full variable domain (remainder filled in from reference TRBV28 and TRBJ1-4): DVKVTQSSRYLVKRTGEKVFLECVQDMDHENMFWYRQDPGLGLRLIYFSYDVKMKEKGDIPEGYSVSREKKERFSLILESASTNQTSMYLCASFRDRAKEKLFFGSGTQLSVL.

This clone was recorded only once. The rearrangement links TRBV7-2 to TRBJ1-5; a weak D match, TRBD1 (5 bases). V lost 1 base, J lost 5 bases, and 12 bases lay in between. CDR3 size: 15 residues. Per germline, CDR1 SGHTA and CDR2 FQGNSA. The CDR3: CASSLVPGRDQPQHF. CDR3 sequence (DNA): TGTGCCAGCAGCTTAGTGCCAGGGAGGGATCAGCCCCAGCATTTT.

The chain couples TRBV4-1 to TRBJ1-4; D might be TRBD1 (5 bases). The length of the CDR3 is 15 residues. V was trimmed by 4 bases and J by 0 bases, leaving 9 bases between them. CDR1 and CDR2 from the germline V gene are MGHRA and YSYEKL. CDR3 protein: CASSLLGATNEKLFF. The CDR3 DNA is TGCGCCAGCAGCCTTCTAGGGGCAACTAATGAAAAACTGTTTTTT.

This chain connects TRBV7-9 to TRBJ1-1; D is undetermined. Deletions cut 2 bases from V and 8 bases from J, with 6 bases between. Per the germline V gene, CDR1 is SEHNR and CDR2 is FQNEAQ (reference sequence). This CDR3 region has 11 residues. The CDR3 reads CASSLWEEAFF. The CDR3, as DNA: TGTGCCAGCAGCTTATGGGAGGAAGCTTTCTTT.

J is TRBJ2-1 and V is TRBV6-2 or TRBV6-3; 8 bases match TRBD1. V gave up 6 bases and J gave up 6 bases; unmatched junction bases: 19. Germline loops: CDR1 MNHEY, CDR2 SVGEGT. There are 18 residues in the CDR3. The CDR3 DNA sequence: TGTGCCAGCAGCCGGACAGGGTACAGTTTGTGGGGCCTCAATGAGCAGTTCTTC. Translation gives CASSRTGYSLWGLNEQFF.

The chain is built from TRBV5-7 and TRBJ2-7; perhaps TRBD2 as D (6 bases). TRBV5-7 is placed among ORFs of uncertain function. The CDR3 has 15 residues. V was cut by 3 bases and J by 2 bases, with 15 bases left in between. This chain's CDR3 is CASSSRLARTYEQYF. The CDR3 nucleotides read TGTGCCAGCAGCTCCCGCCTAGCGAGAACCTACGAGCAGTACTTC.

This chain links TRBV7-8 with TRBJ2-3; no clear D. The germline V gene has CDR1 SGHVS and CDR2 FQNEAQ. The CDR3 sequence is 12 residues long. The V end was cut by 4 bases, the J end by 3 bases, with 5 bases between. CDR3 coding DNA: TGTGCCAGCAGCTCTATAACAGATACGCAGTATTTT. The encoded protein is CASSSITDTQYF.

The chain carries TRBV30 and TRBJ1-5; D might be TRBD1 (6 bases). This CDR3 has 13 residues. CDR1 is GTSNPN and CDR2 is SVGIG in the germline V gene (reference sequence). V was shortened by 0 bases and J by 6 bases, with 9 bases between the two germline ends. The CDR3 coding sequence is TGTGCCTGGAGTGTAGGGGGTCGTCAGCCCCAGCATTTT. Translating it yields CAWSVGGRQPQHF. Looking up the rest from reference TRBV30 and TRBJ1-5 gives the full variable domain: SQTIHQWPATLVQPVGSPLSLECTVEGTSNPNLYWYRQAAGRGLQLLFYSVGIGQISSEVPQNLSASRPQDRQFILSSKKLLLSDSGFYLCAWSVGGRQPQHFGDGTRLSIL.

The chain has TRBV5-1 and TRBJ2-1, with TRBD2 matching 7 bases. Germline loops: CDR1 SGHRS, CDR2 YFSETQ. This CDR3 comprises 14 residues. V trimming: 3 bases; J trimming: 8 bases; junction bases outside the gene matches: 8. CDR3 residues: CASSWSGRDDEQFF. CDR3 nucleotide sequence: TGCGCCAGCAGCTGGTCGGGGAGGGACGATGAGCAGTTCTTC.

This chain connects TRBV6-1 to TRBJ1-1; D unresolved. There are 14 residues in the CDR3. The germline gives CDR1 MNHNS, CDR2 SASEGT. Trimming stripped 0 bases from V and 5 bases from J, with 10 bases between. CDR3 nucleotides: TGTGCCAGCAGTGAAGCCTCGGGGAGGACTGAAGCTTTCTTT. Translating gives CASSEASGRTEAFF.

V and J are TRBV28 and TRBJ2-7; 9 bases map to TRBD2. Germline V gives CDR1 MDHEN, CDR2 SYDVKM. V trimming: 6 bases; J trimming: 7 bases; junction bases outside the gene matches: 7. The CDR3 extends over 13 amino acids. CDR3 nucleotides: TGTGCCAGCAGCCGCGGGGGGGCGAGGGAGCAGTACTTC. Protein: CASSRGGAREQYF.

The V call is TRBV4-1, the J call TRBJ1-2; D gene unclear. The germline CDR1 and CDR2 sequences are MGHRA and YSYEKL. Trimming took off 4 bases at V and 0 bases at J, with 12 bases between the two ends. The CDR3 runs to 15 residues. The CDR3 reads CASSPHVATNYGYTF. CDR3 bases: TGCGCCAGCAGCCCCCATGTAGCCACTAACTATGGCTACACCTTC.

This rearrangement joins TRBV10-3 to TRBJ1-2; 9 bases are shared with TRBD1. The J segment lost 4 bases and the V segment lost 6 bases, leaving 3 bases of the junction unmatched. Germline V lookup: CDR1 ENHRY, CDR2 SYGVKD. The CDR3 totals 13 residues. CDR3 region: CAIRTGGSYGYTF. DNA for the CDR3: TGTGCCATCAGGACAGGGGGGAGCTATGGCTACACCTTC.